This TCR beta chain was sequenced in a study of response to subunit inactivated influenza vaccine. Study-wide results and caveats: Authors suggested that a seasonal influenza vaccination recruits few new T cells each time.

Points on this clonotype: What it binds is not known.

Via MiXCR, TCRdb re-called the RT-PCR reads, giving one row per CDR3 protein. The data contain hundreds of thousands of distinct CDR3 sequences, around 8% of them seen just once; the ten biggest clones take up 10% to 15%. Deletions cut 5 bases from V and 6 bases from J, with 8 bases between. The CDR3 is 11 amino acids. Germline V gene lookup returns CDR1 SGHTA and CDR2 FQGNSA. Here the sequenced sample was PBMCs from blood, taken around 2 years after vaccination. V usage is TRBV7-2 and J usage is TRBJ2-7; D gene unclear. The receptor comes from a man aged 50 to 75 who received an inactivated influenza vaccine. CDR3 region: CASSMWFEQYF. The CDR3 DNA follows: TGTGCCAGCAGCATGTGGTTCGAGCAGTACTTC.